Presented here are 5 T cell receptor beta chains from one specimen sequenced in a study of blood T cell repertoires in COVID-19. The repertoire was sequenced with immunoSEQ multiplex PCR; TCRdb's copy has only in-frame clones and lacks some. The sample carries around 220,000 clones, roughly 80% recorded once. The sample consisted of peripheral blood. All receptors derive from a woman aged 35 to 49 with active or convalescent COVID-19.

Concerning this clone: This same CDR3 is encoded by further DNA sequences in the sample. The chain carries TRBV11-2 and TRBJ1-2; D not certain. The CDR3 extends over 13 amino acids. From germline, CDR1 is SGHAT and CDR2 FQNNGV. With 1 base removed from V and 2 bases from J, the gap between germline ends came to 5 bases. DNA of the CDR3: TGTGCCAGCAGCTTAGCGGGGAACTATGGCTACACCTTC. Its translation is CASSLAGNYGYTF.

The chain combines TRBV5-1 with TRBJ1-1; possible D gene TRBD1, 6 bases. Trimming took 7 bases from V and 1 from J, leaving 23 bases between them. The CDR3 totals 17 residues. Germline values: CDR1 SGHRS, CDR2 YFSETQ. CDR3 sequence: CASSQPVRDIANTEAFF. CDR3 sequence (DNA): TGCGCCAGCTCCCAACCCGTCCGGGACATCGCGAACACTGAAGCTTTCTTT.

The rearrangement links TRBV9 to TRBJ2-7; TRBD1 matches 8 bases. Unmatched junction bases numbered 7, after V lost 3 bases and J lost 2 bases. The CDR3 length is 15 residues. CDR1 and CDR2 from the germline V gene are SGDLS and YYNGEE. DNA for the CDR3: TGTGCCAGCAGCGACGGTGGACAGGGCCCCTACGAGCAGTACTTC. It yields the protein CASSDGGQGPYEQYF.

This sequence joins TRBV24-1 and TRBJ1-2; weak D call: TRBD1 (6 bases). CDR3 length equals 14 residues. The germline CDR1 and CDR2 sequences are KGHDR and SFDVKD. Trimming stripped 9 bases from V and 8 bases from J, with 21 bases between. CDR3 sequence: CATANRDTRGGYTF. CDR3 DNA sequence: TGTGCCACCGCTAACCGGGACACGCGAGGGGGCTACACCTTC.

The J gene is TRBJ1-6, the V gene TRBV9, with D hard to call. CDR3 size: 13 residues. The V and J ends lost 0 bases and 10 bases respectively, with 8 bases between them. Germline assignment: CDR1 SGDLS and CDR2 YYNGEE. The CDR3 reads CASSVASGSPLHF. In DNA, the CDR3 is TGTGCCAGCAGCGTAGCTTCCGGGTCACCCCTCCACTTT.